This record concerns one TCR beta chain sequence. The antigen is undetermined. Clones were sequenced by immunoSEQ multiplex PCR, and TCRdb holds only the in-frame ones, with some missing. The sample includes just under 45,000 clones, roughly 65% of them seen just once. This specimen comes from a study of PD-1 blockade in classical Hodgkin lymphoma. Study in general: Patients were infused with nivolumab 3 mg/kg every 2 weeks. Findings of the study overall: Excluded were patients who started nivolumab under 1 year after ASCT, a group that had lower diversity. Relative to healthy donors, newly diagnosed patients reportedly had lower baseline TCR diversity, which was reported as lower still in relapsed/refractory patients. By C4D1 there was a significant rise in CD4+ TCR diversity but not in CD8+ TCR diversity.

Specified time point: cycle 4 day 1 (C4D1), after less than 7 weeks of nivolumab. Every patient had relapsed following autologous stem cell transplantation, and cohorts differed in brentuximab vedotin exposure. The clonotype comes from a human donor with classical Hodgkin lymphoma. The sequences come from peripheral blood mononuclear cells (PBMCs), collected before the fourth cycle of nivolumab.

The CDR3 sequence is CASSRYEDSETQYF. CDR3 sequence (DNA): TGTGCCAGTAGTAGGTACGAGGACTCAGAGACCCAGTACTTC. The V call is TRBV19, the J call TRBJ2-5, with a weak D call TRBD2 (5 bases). This CDR3 comprises 14 residues. Germline loops: CDR1 LNHDA, CDR2 SQIVND (reference sequence). The ends were cut back, 4 bases at V and 4 bases at J, with 13 bases in the middle.